The T cell receptor beta chain under discussion was sequenced for a study of cytomegalovirus exposure and HLA in healthy donors. The CDR3 spans 15 residues. V lost 0 bases, J lost 3 bases, and 3 bases stayed unmatched. Germline CDR1 SGHRS, CDR2 YFSETQ. Healthy bone marrow donors made up the donor group. Primers for the PCR totalled 60 Vbeta and 13 Jbeta. Produced via immunoSEQ multiplex PCR; TCRdb's table is partial and in-frame only. Here the sample spans around 110,000 clones, more than 60% being singletons. Whole-study findings and limits: The study designated some 180 TCR beta chains cytomegalovirus-associated. Published work reported that the classifier diagnosed cytomegalovirus status with high specificity and sensitivity. In a later analysis, common viral pathogens appeared linked to several of the most significant clusters.

Turning to this clone: The antigen is unknown.

Material: PBMCs. This receptor was obtained from a man aged 60 to 75 in good health and CMV-seronegative. V usage is TRBV5-1 and J usage is TRBJ2-7; 10 nucleotides match TRBD2. The CDR3 sequence is CASSLVTSGDYEQYF. The CDR3, as DNA: TGCGCCAGCAGCTTGGTAACTAGCGGGGACTACGAGCAGTACTTC.